This TCR beta chain was recovered during a study of T cells in Graves' hyperthyroidism and ophthalmopathy (dated by TCRdb to about 2019). Regarding the complete study: Peripheral blood was collected at initial diagnosis, before any treatment. A discovery cohort of roughly 100 patients, fewer than 50 with Graves' ophthalmopathy and roughly 59 with stable Graves' hyperthyroidism, was used to find distinguishing TCR V-J signatures. Prospective prediction of ophthalmopathy was tested in an independent validation cohort consisting of some 20 hyperthyroidism patients and some 15 patients who later progressed to ophthalmopathy. For training and testing, the 95 to 100 patients in the discovery cohort were randomly divided in a 7:3 ratio. In about 6 Graves' hyperthyroidism patients, the study also compared T-cell repertoires from thyroid tissue with T-cell repertoires from blood. Following sampling, methimazole starting at 30 mg daily was given to hyperthyroidism patients, and high-dose intravenous methylprednisolone was given to ophthalmopathy patients. The paper describes TCR Vbeta CDR3 sequencing of 135 peripheral blood samples, made up of about 41 ophthalmopathy patients, 70 to 80 hyperthyroidism patients and around 17 progressor patients.

General study outcomes and caveats: In validation, progression to ophthalmopathy was predicted by the model with around 70% sensitivity and 72% to 80% specificity, a median of about 6.4 months before onset. Most expanded thyroid clonotypes (frequency above 0.001) were also detected in blood, suggesting blood repertoires may reflect thyroid immune responses. Ophthalmopathy was separated from stable hyperthyroidism by a 13 V-J signature model, with just over 85% sensitivity and about 84% specificity obtained in cross-validation and 80%/75% obtained in testing. No statistical method was used to set the sample size in advance, and investigators knew the group allocation.

The TCR beta CDR3 regions were amplified from the RNA transcripts. The first round of RT-PCR for the TCR CDR3 was performed with the HTBI primer set and the Qiagen OneStep RT-PCR kit. Libraries were constructed in a second round of multiplex PCR, after which size selection and purification were performed. Paired-end sequencing of the libraries was performed with 100 bp reads on an Illumina HiSeq2000. The authors' pipeline ran thus. SOAPnuke was used to process the raw data, throwing out any read that contained adapters or uncalled bases, had a mean Phred below 15, or lacked an exact constant-primer or identifier match. COPE v1.2.5 was used to merge high-quality paired reads, and clonotypes were defined as unique nucleotide sequences. MiTCR v1.1 was used to align the clonotypes against IMGT TRBV, TRBD and TRBJ reference segments. The analysis included only V-J combinations with a frequency above 0.0001, which together covered more than 99% of the repertoires. The TCS score was defined as F50 (clonal expansion) divided by E x V (chaos), with BLOSUM62-based TCRdist calculated between CDR3 peptides within each V-J. Welch's t-statistics and random forest reduced just over 500 V-J features to around 14, which were used in a naive Bayes classifier (R e1071). TCRdb redid the processing of the public reads, applying fastp at Q25 and MiXCR, and retained in-frame beta chains. Each CDR3 protein appears once, grouped with its most common genes and DNA. The V and J calls here are based on TCRdb, not the publication. For this sample the table gives over 150,000 distinct CDR3 sequences, of which approximately 16% were detected only once. The top ten hold roughly 55% of the sample.

A patient counted as having stable Graves' hyperthyroidism if no progression to ophthalmopathy occurred over 18 months of follow-up. Hyperthyroidism patients were newly diagnosed, had a disease duration of under 2 months, and were aged 18 to 65 years. The study excluded patients with uncontrolled infections, other autoimmune diseases, pregnancy or lactation. Diagnoses relied on clinical symptoms, serum thyroxine and TRAb, thyroid ultrasound and orbital computed tomography. PBMCs were separated from about 10 ml of fresh peripheral blood using Ficoll-Paque density gradient centrifugation. Trizol reagent was used to extract total RNA, and RNA quality was then checked on an Agilent 2100 Bioanalyzer. CDR1 MNHNS and CDR2 SASEGT were looked up in the germline V gene. V is reduced by 4 bases and J by 0 bases, leaving a spacing of 13 bases between them. The CDR3 starts with the cysteine, ends with the phenylalanine, and has 16 residues. Of the read, only the CDR3 DNA is kept; its 48 bases are in frame from base 1.

This clonotype showed up just a few times. The specificity of this receptor is unknown. No much larger clone exists at a distance of one base, and base qualities are not known. The chain was built from TRBV6-1 and TRBJ1-5; the D gene is perhaps TRBD1, on 6 matching bases. The specimen was blood. The TCR sequence derives from a woman between 50 and 59 years old with Graves' hyperthyroidism. The base sequence is TGTGCCAGCAGTGGGACCGGGACAAATAGCAATCAGCCCCAGCATTTT. It translates to CASSGTGTNSNQPQHF.